This TCR beta chain was profiled in a study of cytomegalovirus exposure and HLA in healthy donors. V shed 3 bases, J shed 7 bases, and the junction held 12 bases outside the gene matches. CDR1 and CDR2 (germline): ENHRY, SYGVKD. This CDR3 contains 16 residues. In the case of this clone: Its target is not known.

The method was immunoSEQ multiplex PCR; TCRdb's version includes in-frame clones alone and lacks a portion of them. The table includes almost 65,000 clones, around 88% detected once. The approximately 120-subject validation cohort, separate from the roughly 670-subject first cohort, included the donors. Study-wide findings and caveats: TCR sequences were mostly rare, though some public TCRs occurred in many donors.

The chain recombines TRBV10-3 with TRBJ1-2; 9 bases map to TRBD1. The specimen sequenced was PBMCs. The receptor's source is a woman in her late teens or twenties in good health and CMV-seronegative. DNA of the CDR3: TGTGCCATCAGTGACCCCAAATGGACAGGGGAAAGTGGCTACACCTTC. The encoded protein is CAISDPKWTGESGYTF.